This TCR beta chain was documented in a study of OX40 agonist ivuxolimab in advanced cancers. Study in general: The patients got ivuxolimab, which is an agonistic anti-OX40 (CD134) antibody.

Generated by immunoSEQ multiplex PCR, the TCRdb table keeps only in-frame clones and is missing some. Of about 74,000 clones listed, 84% were seen once; the top ten hold around 2.1%. Turning to this clone: No antigen is known for it.

Study-level findings and limits: The 0.1-3.0 mg/kg partial responders had among the lowest clonal expansion.

The V gene's germline CDR1 is SGHKS and CDR2 YYEKEE (reference sequence). The CDR3 spans 14 residues. Trimming took off 3 bases at V and 5 bases at J, with 14 bases between the two ends. This material consisted of CD4+ or CD8+ T cells sorted from blood, taken in a trial of the OX40 agonist ivuxolimab. The V and J genes are TRBV5-5 and TRBJ1-1; maybe TRBD1 (6 bases). This TCR derives from an adult with an advanced solid tumor such as melanoma, head and neck, liver or kidney cancer. In DNA, the CDR3 is TGTGCCAGCAGCTCGGGGGCCTGGGGGACTGAAGCTTTCTTT. Translating gives CASSSGAWGTEAFF. Full variable domain (outside the CDR3, taken from reference TRBV5-5 and TRBJ1-1): DAGVTQSPTHLIKTRGQQVTLRCSPISGHKSVSWYQQVLGQGPQFIFQYYEKEERGRGNFPDRFSARQFPNYSSELNVNALLLGDSALYLCASSSGAWGTEAFFGQGTRLTVV.